This T cell receptor beta chain was profiled in a study of blood T cell repertoires in COVID-19 (dated by TCRdb to 2019 to 2021). About the full investigation: Samples covering the acute and convalescent phases of COVID-19 were provided by collaborators in the United States, Italy and Spain. The repertoires were released in a freely available public database meant as a resource for research on the immune response to SARS-CoV-2. The samples were drawn from two sources: the first 160 participants of the ongoing ImmuneRACE study, and 1,200 or so subjects contributed by 6 global collaborators. Sample metadata almost always included a de-identified subject ID, COVID-19 status, age in years and sex. Where available, HLA class I and class II types were obtained from metadata supplied by the sample provider rather than from assay-based typing. The material from the prospective study consisted of cDNA or gDNA derived from T cells, B-cell-depleted T cells, or PBMCs. Subjects who had been exposed to COVID-19, were actively infected with it, or had recovered from it provided the deeply sampled blood TCRbeta repertoires that made up the dataset.

At the junction V is shortened by 4 bases and J by 8 bases; bases outside the gene matches: 8. The CDR3 runs 15 amino acids, cysteine and phenylalanine included. Kept here is only the CDR3 DNA, which spans 45 bases and is read in frame from base 1. According to the germline V gene, CDR1 reads SQVTM and CDR2 reads ANQGSEA. TCRbeta CDR3 regions were amplified from genomic DNA using the immunoSEQ Assay, a bias-controlled multiplex PCR. For the original study's pipeline: Nucleated cell counts per sample were estimated from amplification of reference gene primers within the assay. To quantify the absolute abundance of each unique TCRbeta CDR3 rearrangement, sequence reads were collapsed and filtered. Productive Simpson clonality was computed per sample as the square root of Simpson's diversity index over productive rearrangements. Held by TCRdb, this immuneACCESS table contains in-frame sequences only and omits some clones. Under half of the omission traces to an unresolved V gene where checked; the cause of the rest is unknown. That table is the source of V, J and clone size, and D and trimming were worked out from the DNA. This sample comprises 100,000 to 120,000 clones, about three quarters of them detected only once. Roughly a fifth of the sample is in the top ten clones.

Note on this clone: It lacks a known antigen. Base qualities are missing; no much larger clone stands one base away.

The collaborating institutions used their own protocols to collect whole blood in K2EDTA tubes. For TCRbeta analysis, collaborators shipped samples in one of three forms: frozen whole blood, isolated PBMCs, or DNA extracted from either of those sample types. General conclusions and limits of the study: How much clinical and demographic metadata was included differed by source and by participant, and the metadata was provided uncurated.

This clonotype was sampled from a woman in her seventies with acute or convalescent COVID-19. Sequencing input: peripheral blood. The rearranged segments are TRBV29-1 and TRBJ1-4, with 12 central nucleotides matching TRBD1. The bases are TGCAGCGTTGGGGGGACAGGGGGCGGAGGGGAAAAACTGTTTTTT. Its translation is CSVGGTGGGGEKLFF.